The rows below give T cell receptor beta chains drawn from one sample of a study of Ad26.COV2.S vaccination and SARS-CoV-2 variants. Sequencing used immunoSEQ multiplex PCR; TCRdb keeps in-frame clones, though not all of them. The sample lists hundreds of thousands of clones; 88% were seen once. The specimen was peripheral blood, collected in a trial of Ad26.COV2.S vaccine versus placebo. These receptors were collected from a person between 18 and 60 years old who received the Ad26.COV2.S COVID-19 vaccine or a placebo. Both conserved end residues are part of each CDR3. The D gene is left open where the match is weak. Where a row states a size, it is once, few, many or the class of an expanded clone; other rows omit it.

size	D	V	J	CDR3	DNA
NA	TRBD1	TRBV28	TRBJ2-1	CASSSPSGTGVEQFF	TGTGCCAGCAGTTCCCCATCCGGGACAGGGGTTGAGCAGTTCTTC
NA	TRBD1	TRBV6-5	TRBJ1-2	CAAQGDKIGYTF	TGTGCCGCACAGGGGGACAAAATAGGCTACACCTTC
NA	TRBD1	TRBV27	TRBJ2-1	CASRETGINEQFF	TGTGCCAGCAGGGAGACAGGGATAAATGAGCAGTTCTTC
once	NA	TRBV5-1	TRBJ1-4	CASSYRGRLGEKLFF	TGCGCCAGCAGCTATCGGGGGCGCTTAGGAGAAAAACTGTTTTTT
once	TRBD2	TRBV30	TRBJ2-3	CAWSETGGPTDTQYF	TGTGCCTGGAGTGAGACGGGAGGGCCGACAGATACGCAGTATTTT
NA	NA	TRBV19	TRBJ1-3	CASRKDRISGNTIYF	TGTGCCAGTAGGAAAGACAGGATCTCTGGAAACACCATATATTTT
NA	NA	TRBV28	TRBJ1-1	CASSPRGEAFF	TGTGCCAGCAGTCCAAGGGGTGAAGCTTTCTTT
NA	TRBD2	TRBV20-1	TRBJ2-7	CSASVASGSYEQYF	TGCAGTGCTAGTGTGGCTAGCGGGAGTTACGAGCAGTACTTC
NA	TRBD2	TRBV4-2	TRBJ2-1	CASSPSGRIYNEQFF	TGTGCCAGCAGCCCTAGCGGGAGGATCTACAATGAGCAGTTCTTC
NA	TRBD1	TRBV6-5	TRBJ1-5	CASSPPGGTQPQHF	TGTGCCAGCAGTCCCCCAGGGGGTACTCAGCCCCAGCATTTT
NA	TRBD2	TRBV19	TRBJ2-3	CASTRRLADVGTQYF	TGTGCCAGTACCCGGAGACTAGCGGACGTCGGTACGCAGTATTTT
NA	NA	TRBV25-1	TRBJ2-2	CASRAPGATGELFF	TGTGCCAGCAGAGCTCCGGGGGCCACCGGGGAGCTGTTTTTT
NA	NA	TRBV6-5	TRBJ1-2	CASSYQRIAYTF	TGTGCCAGCAGTTACCAGCGTATAGCCTACACCTTC
once	TRBD1	TRBV6-4	TRBJ1-3	CANKGGISGNTIYF	TGTGCCAACAAAGGGGGCATCTCTGGAAACACCATATATTTT
NA	TRBD2	TRBV6-4	TRBJ2-2	CASSDGGDTGELFF	TGTGCCAGCAGTGACGGGGGGGACACCGGGGAGCTGTTTTTT
NA	NA	TRBV5-5	TRBJ1-4	CASRGSPEEKLFF	TGTGCCAGCAGGGGCTCCCCGGAGGAAAAACTGTTTTTT
NA	NA	TRBV3-1/TRBV3-2	TRBJ2-7	CASSQGRPAYEQYF	TGTGCCAGCAGCCAAGGCAGGCCGGCCTACGAGCAGTACTTC
NA	NA	TRBV6-2/TRBV6-3	TRBJ1-2	CASSYRGQDYGYTF	TGTGCCAGCAGTTACAGGGGTCAGGACTATGGCTACACCTTC
NA	TRBD1	TRBV6-6	TRBJ2-2	CASSYDRETGELFF	TGTGCCAGCAGTTACGACAGGGAGACCGGGGAGCTGTTTTTT
NA	NA	TRBV11-3	TRBJ2-3	CASSLGGADGSDTQYF	TGTGCCAGCAGCTTAGGCGGGGCTGATGGGTCAGATACGCAGTATTTT
NA	NA	TRBV7-3	TRBJ2-2	CASMGPGSLTGELFF	TGTGCCAGCATGGGTCCGGGGAGTCTAACCGGGGAGCTGTTTTTT
NA	TRBD1	TRBV6-1	TRBJ2-7	CASSSGQGPEQYF	TGTGCCAGCAGTTCGGGACAGGGCCCCGAGCAGTACTTC